The 18 T cell receptor beta chains below were found in one sample sequenced in a study of CD8 T cells in Susac syndrome. Roughly 0.45 to 1 ug RNA was reverse transcribed with random hexamers. Using its own MiXCR run on the immunoSEQ multiplex PCR reads, TCRdb lists one record per CDR3 protein. Here the sample spans 100,000 to 150,000 distinct CDR3 sequences, approximately 96% being singletons. The source material was CD4+ T cells from PBMCs. All receptors come from a human donor with Susac syndrome.

This sequence joins TRBV6-2 or TRBV6-3 and TRBJ2-7; D gene unclear. Germline V gene lookup returns CDR1 MNHEY and CDR2 SVGEGT. Trimming left V 6 bases short and J 1 base short, with 7 bases between. The CDR3 is 12 residues long. As DNA, the CDR3 is TGTGCCAGCAGCGGGTTTTCCTACGAGCAGTACTTC. It is translated as CASSGFSYEQYF.

The chain employs TRBV30 and TRBJ1-2; 7 bases are a match to TRBD1. Germline assignment: CDR1 GTSNPN and CDR2 SVGIG (reference sequence). The J segment lost 3 bases and the V segment lost 2 bases, leaving 3 bases of the junction unmatched. The CDR3 has 13 residues. The CDR3 sequence: CAWSLRGDYGYTF. CDR3 coding DNA: TGTGCCTGGAGTCTCAGGGGGGACTATGGCTACACCTTC.

The CDR3 DNA is TGTGCCAGCGGCCAGGGGTCGGGTCAAGAGACCCAGTACTTC. Its protein product is CASGQGSGQETQYF. The chain carries TRBV5-4 and TRBJ2-5, with a possible D match to TRBD1 (6 bases). CDR3 length: 14 amino acids. Germline values: CDR1 SGHNT, CDR2 YYREEE (reference sequence). Trimming took 7 bases from V and 2 from J, leaving 15 bases between them.

The sample holds a few counts of this clonotype. The V and J genes are TRBV6-1 and TRBJ2-7; weak D call: TRBD1 (5 bases). This CDR3 spans 11 amino acids. Trimming took 7 bases from V and 5 from J, leaving 9 bases between them. The germline CDR1 and CDR2 sequences are MNHNS and SASEGT. CDR3 coding DNA: TGTGCCAGCACCACCAGGGACGAGCAGTACTTC. Translation gives CASTTRDEQYF.

The genes are TRBV29-1 and TRBJ2-1, with 13 bases matching TRBD2. The V gene end was trimmed by 7 bases and the J gene end by 12 bases; junction bases not matched to a gene: 18. The CDR3 consists of 16 residues. Germline V gives CDR1 SQVTM, CDR2 ANQGSEA. CDR3 nucleotides: TGCAGCGCTTGGACTAGCGGGAGCGGGGGCGGATTGACGCAGTTCTTC. Amino acid sequence: CSAWTSGSGGGLTQFF.

This rearrangement joins TRBV20-1 to TRBJ1-6; no definite D call. CDR3 length: 12 amino acids. Germline lookup yields CDR1 DFQATT and CDR2 SNEGSKA (reference sequence). V lost 3 bases, J lost 6 bases, and 6 bases lay in between. CDR3 nucleotide sequence: TGCAGTGCTAGGAGGCGTAATTCACCCCTCCACTTT. Its protein is CSARRRNSPLHF.

The gene calls are TRBV6-5 and TRBJ2-4, with 10 bases fitting TRBD1. The CDR3 length is 12 residues. Germline CDR1 and CDR2: MNHEY and SVGAGI. The V and J ends lost 7 bases and 8 bases, in that order; junction bases with no gene match: 2. The CDR3, as DNA: TGTGCCAGCAAGGACAGGGGGGACATTCAGTACTTC. Residues: CASKDRGDIQYF.

The chain couples TRBV19 to TRBJ2-7; maybe TRBD1 (5 bases). The CDR3 is made up of 13 amino acids. Deletions cut 5 bases from V and 0 bases from J, with 8 bases between. Germline V CDR1 and CDR2: LNHDA, SQIVND (reference sequence). As DNA, the CDR3 is TGTGCCAGTAGTGTTGACAGCTCCTACGAGCAGTACTTC. Translated: CASSVDSSYEQYF.

The chain uses TRBV18 and TRBJ1-5; D possibly corresponds to TRBD1 (5 bases). The CDR3 extends over 15 amino acids. V lost 2 bases, J lost 5 bases, and 13 bases lay in between. Germline-derived CDR1 and CDR2 are KGHSH and LQKENI. This CDR3 reads CASSPGQGGHQPQHF. In DNA, the CDR3 is TGTGCCAGCTCACCAGGTCAGGGTGGGCATCAGCCCCAGCATTTT.

The rearrangement links TRBV2 to TRBJ1-4, with 7 positions matching TRBD1. V shed 5 bases and J 8 bases; nucleotides not matched to a gene: 8. The CDR3 is 14 amino acids. Germline CDR1 reads SNHLY; CDR2 reads FYNNEI. The CDR3 here is CASSPDRAYEKLFF. The CDR3 DNA sequence: TGTGCCAGCAGTCCCGACAGGGCGTACGAAAAACTGTTTTTT.

For the CDR3, the DNA is TGTGCCAGCAGCGGCGGACAGGGGTACAGCGACGAGCAGTACTTC. It is translated as CASSGGQGYSDEQYF. The chain carries TRBV5-4 and TRBJ2-7; TRBD1 aligns across 9 bases. Unmatched junction bases numbered 10, after V lost 4 bases and J lost 5 bases. CDR1 is SGHNT and CDR2 is YYREEE in the germline V gene (reference sequence). CDR3 length: 15 amino acids. The entire variable domain, with the rest obtained from reference TRBV5-4 and TRBJ2-7, is as follows: ETGVTQSPTHLIKTRGQQVTLRCSSQSGHNTVSWYQQALGQGPQFIFQYYREEENGRGNFPPRFSGLQFPNYSSELNVNALELDDSALYLCASSGGQGYSDEQYFGPGTRLTVT.

This chain uses TRBV9 with TRBJ2-1, with TRBD2 matching 9 bases. In germline, CDR1 is SGDLS, CDR2 YYNGEE. This CDR3 is 16 amino acids long. Trimming took 0 bases from V and 2 from J; bases not matched to a gene: 3. The CDR3 region is CASSVAGGRAYNEQFF. As DNA, the CDR3 is TGTGCCAGCAGCGTAGCTGGCGGGAGGGCCTACAATGAGCAGTTCTTC.

The chain links TRBV5-1 to TRBJ1-2; possible D gene TRBD1, 6 bases. V dropped 4 bases and J dropped 4 bases, with 20 bases sitting between them. CDR3 length: 16 residues. Germline CDR1 SGHRS, CDR2 YFSETQ. CDR3 region: CASSPGSDRGIYGYTF. The CDR3 nucleotides read TGCGCCAGCAGCCCCGGTTCGGACAGAGGGATCTATGGCTACACCTTC.

This chain connects TRBV3-1 to TRBJ2-1; 12 bases align to TRBD2. Germline CDR1 and CDR2: LGHDT and YNNKEL (reference sequence). The CDR3 is 18 residues long. The trim removed 0 bases at V and 8 bases at J, leaving 11 bases unmatched. The CDR3 DNA sequence: TGTGCCAGCAGCCAAGATAGACGGACTAGCGGGAAGGCATATGAGCAGTTCTTC. Protein sequence: CASSQDRRTSGKAYEQFF.

The V call is TRBV30, the J call TRBJ2-2, with TRBD1 as a possible D gene (6 bases). The CDR3 runs 13 residues. Germline assignment: CDR1 GTSNPN and CDR2 SVGIG (reference sequence). V was clipped by 2 bases and J by 5 bases, with 9 bases between them. The CDR3 nucleotides read TGTGCCTGGAGTTCCCAGGGGACCGGGGAGCTGTTTTTT. Translating it yields CAWSSQGTGELFF.

V is TRBV20-1 and J is TRBJ2-1; D possibly corresponds to TRBD1 (8 bases). The V and J ends lost 6 bases and 3 bases respectively, with 21 bases between them. Germline assignment: CDR1 DFQATT and CDR2 SNEGSKA (reference sequence). The CDR3 runs to 16 residues. This CDR3 reads CSAPDRAAGVYNEQFF. The CDR3 DNA reads TGCAGTGCCCCGGACAGGGCGGCGGGAGTCTACAATGAGCAGTTCTTC.

This chain links TRBV4-3 with TRBJ1-2; no clear D. The CDR3 totals 14 residues. Between the trimmed V and J ends, which lost 1 base and 14 bases, there was a span of 20 bases. Germline CDR1 reads LGHNA; CDR2 reads YSLEER. This CDR3 reads CASSQGPSRTAETF. The CDR3 DNA reads as TGCGCCAGCAGCCAAGGTCCTTCACGGACGGCGGAGACCTTC.

The chain carries TRBV6-5 and TRBJ2-1; maybe TRBD1 (5 bases). Trimming removed 3 bases at V and 15 bases at J, with 18 bases between. The CDR3 spans 13 residues. In germline, CDR1 is MNHEY, CDR2 SVGAGI. CDR3 region: CASSYYAGPPGFF. CDR3 coding DNA: TGTGCCAGCAGTTATTATGCAGGGCCCCCGGGGTTCTTC.